Below, 18 T cell receptor beta chains from the same sample are listed, as sequenced in a study of T cells in Graves' hyperthyroidism and ophthalmopathy (dated by TCRdb to the late 2010s). The library was built by means of multiplex PCR. TCRdb names Illumina HiSeq 2000 as the instrument used. Amplification of TCR beta CDR3 regions was carried out from RNA transcripts. The TCR CDR3 was subjected to a first round of RT-PCR using the HTBI primer set and the Qiagen OneStep RT-PCR kit. TCRdb's own reprocessing of the public reads used fastp at Q25 and MiXCR and kept productive beta chains. Every entry covers one CDR3 protein and lists the most common genes and DNA from its rows. Present in this sample are roughly 420,000 distinct CDR3 sequences, approximately 15% of which were seen just once. The top ten constitute around an eighth of the sample. The sequencing input was blood. The receptors shown here come from a woman younger than 30 with Graves' hyperthyroidism.

The chain uses TRBV7-9 and TRBJ2-1, with TRBD1 matching over 7 bases. Germline V gives CDR1 SEHNR, CDR2 FQNEAQ (reference sequence). Losses at the gene ends were 1 base for V and 7 bases for J; bases not matched to a gene: 4. The CDR3 consists of 14 residues. The CDR3 DNA sequence: TGTGCCAGCAGCTTAGACAGGGGTAGGAATGAGCAGTTCTTC. It encodes CASSLDRGRNEQFF. The variable domain in full, completed from reference TRBV7-9 and TRBJ2-1, reads DTGVSQNPRHKITKRGQNVTFRCDPISEHNRLYWYRQTLGQGPEFLTYFQNEAQLEKSRLLSDRFSAERPKGSFSTLEIQRTEQGDSAMYLCASSLDRGRNEQFFGPGTRLTVL.

This clonotype has at least ten counts. The J gene is TRBJ1-2, the V gene TRBV20-1; unclear D gene. Germline values: CDR1 DFQATT, CDR2 SNEGSKA (reference sequence). Trimming took 4 bases from V and 5 from J, leaving 14 bases between them. The length of the CDR3 is 13 residues. Here the CDR3 DNA reads TGCAGTGCTATTAACATGGTTAAGTATGGCTACACCTTC. Translated, it gives CSAINMVKYGYTF.

Remarks on this clonotype: It may be a read error: a sequence one base away is much more abundant. The V call is TRBV7-9, the J call TRBJ2-1, with D hard to call. V lost 2 bases and J lost 6, with 5 bases in between. Looked up from germline, CDR1 is SEHNR and CDR2 is FQNEAQ (reference sequence). The length of the CDR3 is 12 residues. The CDR3 nucleotides are TGTGCCAGCAGCTTACCCAGCAATGAGCAGTTCTTC. This gives the protein CASSLPSNEQFF.

This clonotype has ten or more counts. The rearrangement links TRBV18 to TRBJ1-1; D is uncertain. CDR3 length: 14 residues. Trimming took 3 bases from V and 0 from J, leaving 8 bases between them. Germline V gene data show CDR1 as KGHSH and CDR2 as LQKENI. The CDR3 here is CASSPPGMNTEAFF. DNA for the CDR3: TGTGCCAGCTCACCTCCAGGCATGAACACTGAAGCTTTCTTT.

The chain combines TRBV6-2 or TRBV6-3 with TRBJ2-1; 10 bases align to TRBD2. The CDR3 has 15 residues. The junction had 7 bases not matched to a gene; V was cut back by 2 bases and J by 9 bases. Looked up from germline, CDR1 is MNHEY and CDR2 is SVGEGT. CDR3 region: CASSYRSGGALEQFF. The CDR3 DNA reads as TGTGCCAGCAGTTACAGGAGCGGGGGGGCCCTTGAGCAGTTCTTC.

The table lists this clonotype with many counts. The chain is built from TRBV18 and TRBJ1-1; D is unclear. This CDR3 is built from 15 residues. Germline V gene lookup returns CDR1 KGHSH and CDR2 LQKENI. Trimming left V 0 bases short and J 1 base short, with 9 bases between. The CDR3 is CASSPPGRRNTEAFF. The CDR3 bases are TGTGCCAGCTCACCACCTGGACGGAGGAACACTGAAGCTTTCTTT. The whole variable domain, filled in from reference TRBV18 and TRBJ1-1, reads NAGVMQNPRHLVRRRGQEARLRCSPMKGHSHVYWYRQLPEEGLKFMVYLQKENIIDESGMPKERFSAEFPKEGPSILRIQQVVRGDSAAYFCASSPPGRRNTEAFFGQGTRLTVV.

The table lists this clonotype with many counts. The V and J genes are TRBV12-3 or TRBV12-4 and TRBJ1-6; possible D gene TRBD1, 5 bases. Trimming removed 3 bases from V and 8 bases from J, with 8 bases in between. The CDR3 consists of 13 residues. DNA of the CDR3: TGTGCCAGCAGTTTTCAGGGTGATTCACCCCTCCACTTT. This codes for CASSFQGDSPLHF.

This sequence joins TRBV6-1 and TRBJ2-2; D not certain. Germline CDR1 is MNHNS and CDR2 is SASEGT. V gave up 3 bases and J gave up 9 bases, with 5 bases separating them. The CDR3 length is 11 residues. The CDR3 protein is CASSDLRELFF. As DNA, the CDR3 is TGTGCCAGCAGTGACCTTAGGGAGCTGTTTTTT.

The V gene is TRBV29-1, the J gene TRBJ2-3; possible D gene TRBD2, 6 bases. The V end lost 5 bases, the J end lost 1 base, and 13 bases lay between the germline ends. The CDR3 loop spans 14 amino acids. CDR1 is SQVTM, CDR2 ANQGSEA, per germline. The CDR3 DNA is TGCAGCGTTTCAGCGGGCACTGGCACAGATACGCAGTATTTT. It codes for CSVSAGTGTDTQYF.

This clonotype was counted many times. The chain combines TRBV10-3 with TRBJ2-3; tentatively, D is TRBD2 (5 bases). The V and J ends lost 4 bases and 0 bases respectively, with 11 bases between them. The CDR3 is 15 residues long. Germline V gene lookup returns CDR1 ENHRY and CDR2 SYGVKD. The CDR3 DNA reads as TGTGCCATCAGTGGACGGGGTGTTAGCACAGATACGCAGTATTTT. This gives the protein CAISGRGVSTDTQYF.

This clonotype was seen at least ten times. The CDR3 DNA reads as TGCAGTGCATTGAGACAGGGGAACACTGAAGCTTTCTTT. Protein product: CSALRQGNTEAFF. The J gene is TRBJ1-1, the V gene TRBV20-1; TRBD1 agrees at 7 bases. Losses at the gene ends were 6 bases for V and 1 base for J; bases not matched to a gene: 5. This CDR3 region has 13 residues. CDR1 DFQATT and CDR2 SNEGSKA come from the germline V gene (reference sequence).

This clonotype has at least ten counts. The genes are TRBV11-2 and TRBJ2-5; D tentatively reads TRBD1 or TRBD2 (5 bases each). Trimming shortened V by 6 bases and J by 9 bases, and 20 bases separated the two germline ends. The CDR3 sequence is 14 residues long. Germline-derived CDR1 and CDR2 are SGHAT and FQNNGV. The CDR3 here is CASSSPGAQRAQYF. The DNA of the CDR3 is TGTGCCAGCAGTTCCCCCGGGGCGCAAAGGGCCCAGTACTTC.

The table lists this clonotype with many counts. The chain links TRBV11-1 to TRBJ1-1; D is ambiguous. V was shortened by 1 base and J by 0 bases, with 3 bases between the two germline ends. This CDR3 region has 13 residues. Looked up from germline, CDR1 is SGHAT and CDR2 is FQDESV (reference sequence). DNA of the CDR3: TGTGCCAGCAGCTTAGTTGTGAACACTGAAGCTTTCTTT. As protein: CASSLVVNTEAFF.

As to this clonotype: A much larger clone differs from this one at a single base, so this may be a read error. V usage is TRBV20-1 and J usage is TRBJ2-7, with 10 nucleotides matching TRBD2. TRBJ2-1 explains the end of the DNA better; the J call may be wrong. The CDR3 runs to 15 residues. Germline V gene data show CDR1 as DFQATT and CDR2 as SNEGSKA (reference sequence). In DNA, the CDR3 is TGCAGTGCTAGGAAGCTAGCGGGGGCCTCCTACGAGCAGTTCTTC. Translation: CSARKLAGASYEQFF.

The chain uses TRBV27 and TRBJ1-2; D perhaps matches TRBD1 (6 bases). Germline CDR1 MNHEY, CDR2 SMNVEV (reference sequence). V was shortened by 7 bases and J by 1 base, with 19 bases between the two germline ends. The CDR3 contains 16 residues. The CDR3 sequence is CASTWGRGKINYGYTF. The CDR3 bases are TGTGCCAGCACTTGGGGCAGGGGAAAAATTAACTATGGCTACACCTTC.

This clonotype was seen more than once but under ten times. The chain is built from TRBV5-1 and TRBJ2-1; 7 bases align to TRBD2. V dropped 1 base and J dropped 2; count of bases not matched to a gene: 9. The CDR3 length is 17 residues. Germline values: CDR1 SGHRS, CDR2 YFSETQ. This chain's CDR3 is CASSLRPGTITYNEQFF. The CDR3 DNA sequence: TGCGCCAGCAGCTTGCGACCGGGGACTATTACCTACAATGAGCAGTTCTTC.

This clonotype has a count of ten or more. The chain recombines TRBV28 with TRBJ2-2; no firm D call. CDR3 size: 15 residues. V was cut by 6 bases and J by 6 bases, with 17 bases left in between. CDR1 and CDR2 (germline): MDHEN, SYDVKM. This CDR3 reads CASSRRRSLSGELFF. The DNA for the CDR3 is TGTGCCAGCAGCCGACGTCGCAGCCTTTCCGGGGAGCTGTTTTTT.

V gene TRBV2 combines with J gene TRBJ2-7; 9 bases line up with TRBD1. CDR3 length: 14 residues. The junction had 9 bases not matched to a gene; V was cut back by 6 bases and J by 6 bases. CDR1 and CDR2 (germline): SNHLY, FYNNEI. As DNA, the CDR3 is TGTGCCAGCAGCCAAGACAGGGGGATCTCCGAGCAGTACTTC. Translating it yields CASSQDRGISEQYF.